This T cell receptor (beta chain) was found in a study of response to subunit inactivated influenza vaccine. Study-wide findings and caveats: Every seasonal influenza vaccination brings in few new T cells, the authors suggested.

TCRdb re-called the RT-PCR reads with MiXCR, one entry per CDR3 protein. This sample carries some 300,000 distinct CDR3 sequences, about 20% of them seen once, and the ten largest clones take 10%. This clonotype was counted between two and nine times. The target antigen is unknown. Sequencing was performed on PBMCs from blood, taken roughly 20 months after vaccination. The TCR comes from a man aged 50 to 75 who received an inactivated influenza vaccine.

CDR3 bases: TGTGCCAGCTCACCACGGAGGGGCACTGAAGCTTTCTTT. Translation: CASSPRRGTEAFF. The chain employs TRBV18 and TRBJ1-1; possible D gene TRBD1, 5 bases. This CDR3 region has 13 residues. Trimming took off 1 base at V and 4 bases at J, with 7 bases between the two ends. The germline CDR1 and CDR2 sequences are KGHSH and LQKENI.